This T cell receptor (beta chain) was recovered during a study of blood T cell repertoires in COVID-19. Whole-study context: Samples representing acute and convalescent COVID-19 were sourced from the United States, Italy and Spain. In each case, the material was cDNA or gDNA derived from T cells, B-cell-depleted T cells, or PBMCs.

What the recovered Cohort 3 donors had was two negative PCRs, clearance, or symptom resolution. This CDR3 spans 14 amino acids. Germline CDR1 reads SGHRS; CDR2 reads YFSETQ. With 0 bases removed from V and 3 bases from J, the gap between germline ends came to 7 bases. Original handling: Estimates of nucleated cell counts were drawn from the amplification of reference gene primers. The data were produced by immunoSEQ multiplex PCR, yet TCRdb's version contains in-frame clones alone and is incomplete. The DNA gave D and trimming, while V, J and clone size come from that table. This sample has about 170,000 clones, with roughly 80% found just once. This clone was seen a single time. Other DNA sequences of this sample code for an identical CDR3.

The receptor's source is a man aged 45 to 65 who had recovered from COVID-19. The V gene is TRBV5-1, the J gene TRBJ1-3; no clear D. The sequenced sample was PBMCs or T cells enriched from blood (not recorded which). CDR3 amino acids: CASSLDSSGNTIYF. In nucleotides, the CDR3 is TGCGCCAGCAGCTTGGACAGTAGTGGAAACACCATATATTTT.